The subject of this entry is one T cell receptor beta chain. Its antigen is undetermined. This sample was taken from a study of siplizumab effects on memory and regulatory T cells. Each sample yielded about 9.9 x 10^4 assayed TCR templates. Data came from immunoSEQ multiplex PCR; TCRdb stores just in-frame clones and leaves some out. The sample has 90,000 to 95,000 clones; 96% are singletons. From germline, CDR1 is MNHNS and CDR2 SASEGT. V was shortened by 1 base and J by 0 bases, with 7 bases between the two germline ends. The CDR3 covers 15 residues. Sequencing was performed on unstimulated naive, memory, effector memory and TEMRA subsets derived from three donor pairs. Study conclusions and caveats: Proliferating siplizumab-culture Treg suppressive function went unconfirmed. The apparent diversity of naive T cells exceeded that of memory cells, and naive T cells seemed to make a major contribution to the alloresponse.

The TCR sequence derives from a human donor in good health. V and J are TRBV6-1 and TRBJ2-4; D gene ambiguous. Sequencing was done on a sample of naive CD4+ T cells sorted from blood. CDR3 protein: CASSEVGLAKNIQYF. DNA of the CDR3: TGTGCCAGCAGTGAAGTAGGGCTAGCCAAAAACATTCAGTACTTC.